Presented here are 20 T cell receptor beta chains from one specimen sequenced in a study of CD8 T cells in Susac syndrome. About 0.45 to 1 ug RNA was reverse transcribed with random hexamers. TCRdb processed the immunoSEQ multiplex PCR reads anew with MiXCR; each CDR3 protein has one entry. The table has some 110,000 distinct CDR3 sequences, 93% seen once. Sequencing input: CD4+ T cells from PBMCs. The receptor set was obtained from a human donor with multiple sclerosis.

This sequence joins TRBV5-1 and TRBJ2-7; the D gene is possibly TRBD1 (7 bases). This CDR3 contains 16 residues. The germline V gene has CDR1 SGHRS and CDR2 YFSETQ. V was pared by 4 bases and J by 1 base, with 18 bases between. CDR3 sequence reads: CASSTRQGGPSYEQYF. The CDR3 DNA follows: TGCGCCAGCAGCACTCGACAGGGAGGTCCGTCCTACGAGCAGTACTTC.

The chain links TRBV29-1 to TRBJ2-2, with D possibly called TRBD1 or TRBD2 (6 bases each). Looked up from germline, CDR1 is SQVTM and CDR2 is ANQGSEA. The CDR3 has 13 residues. Trimming removed 5 bases at V and 2 bases at J, with 9 bases between. This chain's CDR3 is CSVTGANTGELFF. The DNA of the CDR3 is TGCAGCGTTACGGGGGCAAACACCGGGGAGCTGTTTTTT.

The chain has TRBV5-1 and TRBJ2-3; the match to TRBD2 covers 9 bases. After removal of 0 bases from V and 11 bases from J, the junction contained 10 bases not matched to a gene. This CDR3 contains 15 residues. Germline V gene data show CDR1 as SGHRS and CDR2 as YFSETQ. As DNA, the CDR3 is TGCGCCAGCAGCTTGGGCAGCGGGGGGACGATATTGCAGTATTTT. Its protein is CASSLGSGGTILQYF.

CDR3 amino acids: CASSTGLAGNNEQFF. DNA for the CDR3: TGTGCCAGCTCAACGGGACTAGCGGGGAACAATGAGCAGTTCTTC. V and J are TRBV18 and TRBJ2-1; TRBD2 matches 13 bases. Per the germline V gene, CDR1 is KGHSH and CDR2 is LQKENI. CDR3 length: 15 amino acids. The V and J ends lost 5 bases and 5 bases, in that order; junction bases with no gene match: 3.

The chain is built from TRBV7-2 and TRBJ1-2; 7 positions agree with TRBD1. Per the germline V gene, CDR1 is SGHTA and CDR2 is FQGNSA. J was trimmed by 4 bases and V by 3 bases; bases with no gene match: 8. This CDR3 has 15 amino acids. This chain's CDR3 is CASSFALQGIYGYTF. The CDR3 region has the DNA TGTGCCAGCAGCTTCGCCTTACAGGGGATCTATGGCTACACCTTC. The full variable domain, rest sourced from reference TRBV7-2 and TRBJ1-2, is GAGVSQSPSNKVTEKGKDVELRCDPISGHTALYWYRQSLGQGLEFLIYFQGNSAPDKSGLPSDRFSAERTGGSVSTLTIQRTQQEDSAVYLCASSFALQGIYGYTFGSGTRLTVV.

The rearrangement joins TRBV3-1 to TRBJ1-4; D is undetermined. The ends were cut back, 1 base at V and 5 bases at J, with 8 bases in the middle. CDR3 size: 14 residues. CDR1 is LGHDT and CDR2 is YNNKEL in the germline V gene (reference sequence). For the CDR3, the DNA is TGTGCCAGCAGCCAAGTACAAGGAAATGAAAAACTGTTTTTT. It codes for CASSQVQGNEKLFF.

The chain joins TRBV2 to TRBJ2-3; 7 bases line up with TRBD2. The J segment lost 1 base and the V segment lost 6 bases, leaving 7 bases of the junction unmatched. The germline gives CDR1 SNHLY, CDR2 FYNNEI. The CDR3 totals 15 residues. The CDR3 region is CASSAAREGTDTQYF. The CDR3 DNA reads as TGTGCCAGCAGCGCCGCCCGGGAGGGCACAGATACGCAGTATTTT.

The chain carries TRBV25-1 and TRBJ2-5, with D hard to call. Germline V CDR1 and CDR2: MGHDK, SYGVNS. The CDR3 length is 13 residues. Between the trimmed V and J ends, which lost 5 bases and 5 bases, there was a span of 12 bases. In DNA, the CDR3 is TGTGCCAGCAGTCCCCACCCCAGGGAGACCCAGTACTTC. It encodes CASSPHPRETQYF. Full variable domain (remainder filled in from reference TRBV25-1 and TRBJ2-5): EADIYQTPRYLVIGTGKKITLECSQTMGHDKMYWYQQDPGMELHLIHYSYGVNSTEKGDLSSESTVSRIRTEHFPLTLESARPSHTSQYLCASSPHPRETQYFGPGTRLLVL.

This clonotype was detected a few times. At one boundary the junction diverges from the germline segment, which might be a read error. V usage is TRBV7-7 and J usage is TRBJ2-1; tentative D call: TRBD1 (6 bases). Germline V gene data show CDR1 as SSHAT and CDR2 as FNYEAQ (reference sequence). This CDR3 is 14 amino acids long. Here the CDR3 DNA reads TGTGCTAGCAGCGCGGACAGTGCTGGGAATGAGCAGTTCTTC. This translates into CASSADSAGNEQFF.

The chain has TRBV7-9 and TRBJ1-6; 7 nucleotides line up with TRBD1. Germline V gives CDR1 SEHNR, CDR2 FQNEAQ (reference sequence). The CDR3 has 15 amino acids. After removal of 5 bases from V and 7 bases from J, the junction contained 8 bases not matched to a gene. CDR3 nucleotides: TGTGCCAGCAGCCCTCGACAGGGATCGAATTCACCCCTCCACTTT. Its protein product is CASSPRQGSNSPLHF. Drawing the rest from reference TRBV7-9 and TRBJ1-6, the complete variable domain is DTGVSQNPRHKITKRGQNVTFRCDPISEHNRLYWYRQTLGQGPEFLTYFQNEAQLEKSRLLSDRFSAERPKGSFSTLEIQRTEQGDSAMYLCASSPRQGSNSPLHFGNGTRLTVT.

This sequence joins TRBV19 and TRBJ2-5; perhaps TRBD1 as D (6 bases). Trimming stripped 4 bases from V and 5 bases from J, with 17 bases between. The germline CDR1 and CDR2 sequences are LNHDA and SQIVND (reference sequence). The CDR3 is 15 residues long. CDR3 nucleotides: TGTGCCAGTAGTAAGGGGGTTTTAGGGTTGGAGACCCAGTACTTC. Encoded protein: CASSKGVLGLETQYF.

This chain uses TRBV20-1 with TRBJ2-2, with D possibly being TRBD2 (6 bases). Germline CDR1 reads DFQATT; CDR2 reads SNEGSKA (reference sequence). CDR3 length: 16 amino acids. V was cut by 1 base and J by 4 bases, with 16 bases left in between. The CDR3 coding sequence is TGCAGTGCTAGAGCTTGGGACTTGGGGAGCACCGGGGAGCTGTTTTTT. Translated: CSARAWDLGSTGELFF.

This clonotype has a single count. This rearrangement joins TRBV10-3 to TRBJ2-7; TRBD1 aligns across 12 bases. Trimming removed 7 bases from V and 7 bases from J; junction bases left unmatched: 5. The germline gives CDR1 ENHRY, CDR2 SYGVKD. This CDR3 contains 13 residues. In DNA, the CDR3 is TGTGCCATCAAGGGACAGGGGGCTGATGAGCAGTACTTC. This codes for CAIKGQGADEQYF.

The CDR3 DNA is TGTGCCAGCAGCAGAACAGGGGCTGGGGGGACCGGGGAGCTGTTTTTT. Translation: CASSRTGAGGTGELFF. This chain uses TRBV7-2 with TRBJ2-2; D perhaps matches TRBD1 (7 bases). The germline V and J ends were trimmed by 5 bases and 5 bases, with 18 bases remaining between them. Germline lookup yields CDR1 SGHTA and CDR2 FQGNSA. This CDR3 comprises 16 residues.

The chain recombines TRBV20-1 with TRBJ2-1, with 13 bases matching TRBD2. After removal of 8 bases from V and 3 bases from J, the junction contained 1 base not matched to a gene. The CDR3 length is 13 residues. The germline V gene encodes CDR1 DFQATT and CDR2 SNEGSKA (reference sequence). The CDR3 reads CSWTSGGYNEQFF. The CDR3 DNA is TGCAGTTGGACTAGCGGGGGCTACAATGAGCAGTTCTTC.

The chain couples TRBV30 to TRBJ1-1; D is ambiguous. The CDR3 contains 11 residues. CDR1 and CDR2 (germline): GTSNPN, SVGIG (reference sequence). Trimming took off 1 base at V and 12 bases at J, with 12 bases between the two ends. In DNA, the CDR3 is TGTGCCTGGAGTGGGGTTTTTGCGACTTTCTTT. It specifies CAWSGVFATFF.

The chain has TRBV30 and TRBJ2-7; 9 nucleotides agree with TRBD1. Germline values: CDR1 GTSNPN, CDR2 SVGIG (reference sequence). The length of the CDR3 is 13 residues. The trim removed 7 bases at V and 6 bases at J, leaving 10 bases unmatched. The CDR3 loop is CAYSTGGLGEQYF. In DNA form, the CDR3 reads TGTGCCTACTCGACAGGGGGTCTGGGCGAGCAGTACTTC.

This chain uses TRBV18 with TRBJ1-2; weak D call: TRBD1 (6 bases). The germline V gene has CDR1 KGHSH and CDR2 LQKENI. This CDR3 is built from 15 residues. V was shortened by 0 bases and J by 6 bases, with 14 bases between the two germline ends. The CDR3 DNA sequence: TGTGCCAGCTCACCACCGCCAGGGGTTACGAATGGCTACACCTTC. This sequence encodes CASSPPPGVTNGYTF.

This chain joins TRBV28 and TRBJ1-2; D is undetermined. The CDR3 is 16 residues long. The germline V and J ends were trimmed by 5 bases and 1 base, with 17 bases remaining between them. Germline V lookup: CDR1 MDHEN, CDR2 SYDVKM. The CDR3 protein is CASSPPGQARNYGYTF. Written as DNA, the CDR3 is TGTGCCAGCAGTCCCCCCGGGCAGGCCCGTAACTATGGCTACACCTTC.

The chain joins TRBV30 to TRBJ1-1; D not certain. Deletions cut 3 bases from V and 3 bases from J, with 11 bases between. There are 13 residues in the CDR3. Germline assignment: CDR1 GTSNPN and CDR2 SVGIG (reference sequence). The CDR3 here is CAWRRGRDTEAFF. CDR3 sequence (DNA): TGTGCCTGGAGGAGAGGTCGTGACACTGAAGCTTTCTTT.